This TCR beta chain appears in the sequencing data of a study of cytomegalovirus exposure and HLA in healthy donors. The primer mix had 60 Vbeta and 13 Jbeta primers. TCRdb's copy holds only in-frame clones and misses some; the assay was immunoSEQ multiplex PCR. The data hold 85,000 to 120,000 clones, with approximately 80% observed a single time. The receptor was derived from a man aged 55 to 70 in good health and CMV-seronegative. Sequencing was done on a sample of PBMCs.

The CDR3 region is CASSLDGPGGDYGYTF. CDR3 sequence (DNA): TGTGCCAGCAGCTTAGACGGCCCAGGGGGTGACTATGGCTACACCTTC. The rearrangement joins TRBV11-2 to TRBJ1-2; 7 nucleotides align to TRBD1. Germline CDR1 SGHAT, CDR2 FQNNGV. The CDR3 is made up of 16 amino acids. The ends lost 0 bases at V and 3 bases at J; junction bases unmatched: 7.